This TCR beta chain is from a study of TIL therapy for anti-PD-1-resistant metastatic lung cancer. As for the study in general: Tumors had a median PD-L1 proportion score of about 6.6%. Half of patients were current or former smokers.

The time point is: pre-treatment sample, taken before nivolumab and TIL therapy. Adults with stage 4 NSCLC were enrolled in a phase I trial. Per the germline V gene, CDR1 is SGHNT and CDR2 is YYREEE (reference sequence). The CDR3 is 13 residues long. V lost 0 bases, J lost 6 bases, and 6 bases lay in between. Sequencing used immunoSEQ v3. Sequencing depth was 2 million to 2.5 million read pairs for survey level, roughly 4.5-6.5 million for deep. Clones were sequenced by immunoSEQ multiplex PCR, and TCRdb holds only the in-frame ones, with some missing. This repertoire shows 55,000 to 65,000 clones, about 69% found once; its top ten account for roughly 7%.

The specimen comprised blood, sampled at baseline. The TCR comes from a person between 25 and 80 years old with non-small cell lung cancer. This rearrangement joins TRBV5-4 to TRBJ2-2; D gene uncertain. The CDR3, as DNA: TGTGCCAGCAGCTTGGTCGGCGCCGGGGAGCTGTTTTTT. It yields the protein CASSLVGAGELFF.